This TCR beta chain is drawn from a study of cytomegalovirus exposure and HLA in healthy donors. Overall study results and limits: Cytomegalovirus status was reportedly diagnosed by the classifier with high sensitivity and specificity. Many donors carried some public TCRs, although rarity characterized most TCR sequences.

Assay: immunoSEQ multiplex PCR; the TCRdb copy retains only in-frame clones and omits some. This table holds roughly 45,000 clones, about 94% found once. V gave up 3 bases and J gave up 5 bases, with 4 bases separating them. CDR1 and CDR2 from the germline V gene are LNHDA and SQIVND (reference sequence). CDR3 length: 12 residues. To note about this clone: Antigen unknown.

The donors were part of the validation cohort, which consisted of over a hundred subjects and was separate from the first cohort of 666 subjects. The rearrangement joins TRBV19 to TRBJ2-2; D unclear. The sample was PBMCs. This TCR was sampled from a man aged 18 to 30 in good health and CMV-seronegative. This chain's CDR3 is CASSIGTGELFF. CDR3 nucleotides: TGTGCCAGTAGTATCGGGACCGGGGAGCTGTTTTTT.